A selection of T cell receptor beta chains follows, all from one sample in a study of Tregs in tolerant kidney transplant recipients. The protocol was immunoSEQ multiplex PCR, while the TCRdb copy is restricted to in-frame clones and leaves out a portion. The sample consists of under 100,000 clones, approximately 92% of them appearing once. The specimen was CD8+ T cells from blood. The receptors derive from a human donor in good health. Both conserved end residues are part of each CDR3. The order of the fields is CDR3 length, V gene, CDR3 protein.

>11|TRBV5-6
CASSFAWEQYF
>15|TRBV5-4
CASSLQRVMTDTQYF
>13|TRBV6-5
CASRLGGRGEAFF
>13|TRBV2
CASSELPTNEQYF
>15|TRBV15
CATSRGASASYEQYF
>13|TRBV5-4
CASSLTGNTEAFF
>12|TRBV30
CAWNRGGTEAFF
>17|TRBV11-2
CASSLGHTLRGNSPLHF
>13|TRBV6-5
CASTTTSGETQYF
>11|TRBV10-3
CAISGGTEAFF
>12|TRBV6-4
CASSGPGTEAFF
>16|TRBV23-1
CASSAVRQGDPGELFF
>17|TRBV19
CASSIDLERGLSYEQYF
>16|TRBV9
CASSVGGGARNTEAFF
>16|TRBV15
CATSREANSGANVLTF
>17|TRBV4-1
CASSQRGTSLLDNEQFF
>17|TRBV9
CASSVGASGTGANGYTF
>17|TRBV23-1
CASSHPTTLRSNYGYTF
>11|TRBV20-1
CSGGLKDTQYF
>15|TRBV5-1
CASSLAGGGGYEQYF
>16|TRBV4-1
CASSQDLAGGMETQYF
>13|TRBV7-9
CASSLTGSYGYTF
>13|TRBV4-1
CASTPGGTGELFF
>18|TRBV9
CASSVGRLPGVGGNEQFF
>15|TRBV7-9
CASSWGQGFTDTQYF
>15|TRBV19
CASSIGRAGNQPQHF
>16|TRBV6-4
CASSESYSSSADTQYF
>11|TRBV25-1
CATGWGNEQFF
>14|TRBV10-1
CASSPAASTDTQYF
>20|TRBV15
CATRRPPVSGRAAGADTQYF
>16|TRBV4-1
CASSQGTSGGTYEQYF
>15|TRBV7-9
CASSLQVATYNEQFF
>13|TRBV27
CASSILQGNEQYF
>15|TRBV18
CASSPPGQGISPLHF
>15|TRBV13
CASSAPRIDYNEQFF
>18|TRBV2
CASRRDWAAGTSVSGAFF
>13|TRBV9
CASSVRFADTQYF
>16|TRBV14
CASSQENGIAKNIQYF
>14|TRBV10-3
CAINSGSGTDTQYF
>16|TRBV6-4
CASREVDRGAGNTIYF
>15|TRBV9
CASSVGDVNTGELFF
>14|TRBV14
CASSQRTGSDTQYF
>16|TRBV5-8
CASSPWTELAKNIQYF